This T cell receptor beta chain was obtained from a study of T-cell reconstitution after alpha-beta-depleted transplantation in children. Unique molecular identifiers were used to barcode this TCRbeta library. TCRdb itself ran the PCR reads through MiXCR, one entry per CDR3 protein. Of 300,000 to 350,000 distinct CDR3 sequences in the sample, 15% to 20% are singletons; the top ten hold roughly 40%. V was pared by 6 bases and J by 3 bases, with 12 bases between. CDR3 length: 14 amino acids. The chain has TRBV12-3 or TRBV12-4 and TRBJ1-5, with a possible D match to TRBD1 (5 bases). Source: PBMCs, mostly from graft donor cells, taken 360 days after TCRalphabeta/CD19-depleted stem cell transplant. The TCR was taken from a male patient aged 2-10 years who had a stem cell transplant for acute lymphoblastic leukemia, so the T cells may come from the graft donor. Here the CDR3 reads CASSRGTVNQPQHF. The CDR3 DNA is TGTGCCAGCAGCCGCGGGACGGTCAATCAGCCCCAGCATTTT.